This T cell receptor (beta chain) was recorded in a study of shared clonotypes between healthy human individuals. General study findings and limits: Clonotypes that were shared across a handful of donors made up roughly 5.2% of naive CD4 clonotypes.

Sorted-subset replicate PCRs used 200 ng DNA, around 31,000 T cell genomes. TCRdb keeps only in-frame clones here, not all; method: immunoSEQ multiplex PCR. The sample lists over 2 million clones, 85% to 95% occurring once. In regard to this clone: Its antigen is undetermined.

Sequencing was performed on naive CD4+ T cells from PBMCs. Subset noted: CD45RA+ positively selected. The sequence derives from a man between 18 and 35 years old in good health. Some clones in this sample may be carry-over from other donors' samples.

This CDR3 reads CASRSVPGDSYEQYF. CDR3 nucleotide sequence: TGTGCCAGCAGATCGGTTCCTGGGGACTCCTACGAGCAGTACTTC. The V and J genes are TRBV6-5 and TRBJ2-7; D unclear. The V gene lost 6 bases and the J gene lost 0 bases, with 15 bases spanning the gap. Germline CDR1 and CDR2: MNHEY and SVGAGI. This CDR3 region has 15 residues.